This T cell receptor (beta chain) originates from a study of blood T cell repertoires in COVID-19. About the research overall: Sites across the United States, Italy and Spain contributed samples from acute and convalescent COVID-19. PBMCs, B-cell-depleted T cells, or T cells were the source of the cDNA or gDNA that made up the material.

The CDR3 sequence is 14 residues long. Germline loops: CDR1 KGHSH, CDR2 LQKENI. The V and J ends lost 0 bases and 6 bases respectively, with 8 bases between them. Generated by immunoSEQ multiplex PCR, the TCRdb table keeps only in-frame clones and is missing some. The table lists about 75,000 clones, roughly 90% of them singletons. The material sequenced was peripheral blood. V and J are TRBV18 and TRBJ2-2; D perhaps matches TRBD2 (6 bases). The source of this sequence is a human donor in a cohort sampled during active COVID-19. The CDR3 is CASSPPGEAGELFF. The CDR3 DNA reads TGTGCCAGCTCACCACCAGGGGAGGCCGGGGAGCTGTTTTTT.